What follows are 22 T cell receptor beta chains derived from one specimen sequenced in a study of radiation and T cells in renal cell carcinoma (dated by TCRdb to the early 2020s). Reading the label with the study, this specimen's time point is: blood 2 weeks post-SBRT. The treatment or condition label here, explained by the study, means: 15 Gy SBRT to primary tumor, nephrectomy 4 weeks later. Libraries were built with the immunoSEQ multiplex PCR assay. TCRdb re-hosts the immuneACCESS table, in-frame sequences only. Its copies lack some clones; in the studies checked, an unresolved V gene accounts for under half of them, and the cause for the rest is not known. For this sample the table gives tens of thousands of clones, of which around three quarters were detected only once. The top ten constitute approximately 28% of the sample. The sample was blood, taken from a patient whose treatment included radiotherapy and nephrectomy. The receptors were gathered from a woman between 65 and 79 years old with renal cell carcinoma.

This chain joins TRBV7-9 and TRBJ2-7; 7 bases map to TRBD2. The CDR3 runs to 14 residues. Trimming took 0 bases from V and 1 from J; bases not matched to a gene: 0. Germline V gene sequence: CDR1 SEHNR, CDR2 FQNEAQ (reference sequence). The CDR3: CASSLAGGSYEQYF. As DNA, the CDR3 is TGTGCCAGCAGCTTAGCGGGAGGGTCCTACGAGCAGTACTTC.

This clone was seen only once. CDR3 bases: TGTGCCAGCTCACCAAGCCAGGGGGCGTTGATGAACACTGAAGCTTTCTTT. As protein: CASSPSQGALMNTEAFF. The rearrangement links TRBV18 to TRBJ1-1; TRBD1 matches at 8 bases. Unmatched junction bases numbered 8, after V lost 2 bases and J lost 0 bases. This CDR3 has 17 residues. The germline gives CDR1 KGHSH, CDR2 LQKENI. The complete variable domain, with remaining parts taken from reference TRBV18 and TRBJ1-1, reads NAGVMQNPRHLVRRRGQEARLRCSPMKGHSHVYWYRQLPEEGLKFMVYLQKENIIDESGMPKERFSAEFPKEGPSILRIQQVVRGDSAAYFCASSPSQGALMNTEAFFGQGTRLTVV.

The genes are TRBV11-2 and TRBJ1-4; D uncertain. The CDR3 spans 14 residues. Germline-derived CDR1 and CDR2 are SGHAT and FQNNGV. V was shortened by 0 bases and J by 8 bases, with 10 bases between the two germline ends. CDR3 loop: CASSLDLGREKLFF. In DNA, the CDR3 is TGTGCCAGCAGCTTAGATCTTGGCCGCGAAAAACTGTTTTTT.

The V gene is TRBV9, the J gene TRBJ2-4; D uncertain. Germline CDR1 and CDR2: SGDLS and YYNGEE. There are 15 residues in the CDR3. With 3 bases removed from V and 2 bases from J, the gap between germline ends came to 12 bases. The CDR3 spells CASSGALDSKNIQYF. The CDR3 DNA reads as TGTGCCAGCAGCGGGGCTCTAGATTCCAAAAACATTCAGTACTTC.

The rearrangement links TRBV6-5 to TRBJ2-3; 9 bases map to TRBD2. The ends lost 1 base at V and 6 bases at J; junction bases unmatched: 5. The length of the CDR3 is 15 residues. In germline, CDR1 is MNHEY, CDR2 SVGAGI. CDR3 DNA: TGTGCCAGCAGTTACTTCCCCGGACTAGCGGATACGCAGTATTTT. Protein sequence: CASSYFPGLADTQYF.

The V gene is TRBV5-6, the J gene TRBJ2-5, with TRBD2 matching 8 bases. CDR1 is SGHDT, CDR2 YYEEEE, per germline. The V segment lost 2 bases and the J segment 0 bases; nucleotides outside the gene matches: 6. The CDR3 extends over 16 amino acids. The CDR3 DNA follows: TGTGCCAGCAGCTTAGAGCGGGGGATGTACCAAGAGACCCAGTACTTC. This gives the protein CASSLERGMYQETQYF.

V gene TRBV15 combines with J gene TRBJ2-2; D is possibly TRBD1 or TRBD2 (5 bases each). The CDR3 has 15 residues. V was trimmed by 0 bases and J by 6 bases, leaving 11 bases between them. The germline V gene encodes CDR1 LNHNV and CDR2 YYDKDF (reference sequence). The CDR3 sequence is CATSRDRGVPGELFF. The DNA of the CDR3 is TGTGCCACCAGCAGAGATCGAGGGGTCCCCGGGGAGCTGTTTTTT.

The chain uses TRBV30 and TRBJ1-1, with D maybe TRBD1 (5 bases). Deletions cut 2 bases from V and 0 bases from J, with 13 bases between. The germline CDR1 and CDR2 sequences are GTSNPN and SVGIG (reference sequence). This CDR3 contains 15 residues. The CDR3: CAWSMGGRVNTEAFF. CDR3 nucleotide sequence: TGTGCCTGGAGTATGGGGGGACGGGTGAACACTGAAGCTTTCTTT. Combining the CDR3 with reference TRBV30 and TRBJ1-1 gives the whole variable domain SQTIHQWPATLVQPVGSPLSLECTVEGTSNPNLYWYRQAAGRGLQLLFYSVGIGQISSEVPQNLSASRPQDRQFILSSKKLLLSDSGFYLCAWSMGGRVNTEAFFGQGTRLTVV.

The genes are TRBV9 and TRBJ2-3; D is perhaps TRBD2 (6 bases). The V end lost 3 bases, the J end lost 2 bases, and 16 bases lay between the germline ends. Per the germline V gene, CDR1 is SGDLS and CDR2 is YYNGEE. This CDR3 region has 16 residues. The CDR3 DNA reads TGTGCCAGCAGCGCCCTAGGAGGGACGGTCACAGATACGCAGTATTTT. Translated, it gives CASSALGGTVTDTQYF.

In DNA, the CDR3 is TGTGCCAGCAGTGAAGCGAATACCCTCTATGGCTACACCTTC. Its translation: CASSEANTLYGYTF. The chain uses TRBV6-1 and TRBJ1-2; no reliable D call. The CDR3 loop spans 14 amino acids. V was trimmed by 0 bases and J by 4 bases, leaving 9 bases between them. Per the germline V gene, CDR1 is MNHNS and CDR2 is SASEGT.

The sample holds one count of this clone. The J gene is TRBJ2-3, the V gene TRBV7-9, with D perhaps given as TRBD1 or TRBD2 (7 bases each). The ends were cut back, 5 bases at V and 7 bases at J, with 19 bases in the middle. The CDR3 loop spans 15 amino acids. Per the germline V gene, CDR1 is SEHNR and CDR2 is FQNEAQ (reference sequence). This chain's CDR3 is CASSHRTGLGYTQYF. CDR3 sequence (DNA): TGTGCCAGCAGCCACAGGACAGGACTAGGCTATACGCAGTATTTT. The complete variable domain, with remaining parts taken from reference TRBV7-9 and TRBJ2-3, reads DTGVSQNPRHKITKRGQNVTFRCDPISEHNRLYWYRQTLGQGPEFLTYFQNEAQLEKSRLLSDRFSAERPKGSFSTLEIQRTEQGDSAMYLCASSHRTGLGYTQYFGPGTRLTVL.

This clone was detected only a few times. The chain has TRBV5-6 and TRBJ2-1; 12 positions match TRBD2. The CDR3 length is 19 residues. The germline CDR1 and CDR2 sequences are SGHDT and YYEEEE. V shed 0 bases and J 2 bases; nucleotides not matched to a gene: 9. CDR3 nucleotides: TGTGCCAGCAGCTTGGTGGCTAGCGGGAGGGCGTTCCCCTACAATGAGCAGTTCTTC. This gives the protein CASSLVASGRAFPYNEQFF.

The chain's CDR3 is CASSLEEGQPQHF. Written as DNA, the CDR3 is TGTGCCAGCAGCTTGGAGGAAGGTCAGCCCCAGCATTTT. The J gene is TRBJ1-5, the V gene TRBV5-5; D unclear. The germline V gene encodes CDR1 SGHKS and CDR2 YYEKEE (reference sequence). The ends were cut back, 0 bases at V and 6 bases at J, with 7 bases in the middle. The CDR3 runs to 13 residues.

As concerns this clone: This sample includes further DNA sequences coding for the same CDR3. V usage is TRBV6-6 and J usage is TRBJ1-4; no firm D call. Germline V gene sequence: CDR1 MNHNY, CDR2 SVGAGI (reference sequence). There are 11 residues in the CDR3. Trimming cost V 4 bases and J 7 bases, with 4 bases left between them. The CDR3 DNA reads as TGTGCCAGCAGTTCGGGTGAAAAACTGTTTTTT. Translated, it gives CASSSGEKLFF.

The gene calls are TRBV5-4 and TRBJ2-7; 8 bases line up with TRBD1. V shed 4 bases and J 2 bases; nucleotides not matched to a gene: 8. The V gene's germline CDR1 is SGHNT and CDR2 YYREEE (reference sequence). This CDR3 spans 15 amino acids. The CDR3 region is CASSGPTGVTYEQYF. In DNA, the CDR3 is TGTGCCAGCAGCGGCCCGACAGGGGTAACCTACGAGCAGTACTTC.

This rearrangement joins TRBV2 to TRBJ2-1, with TRBD2 matching 7 bases. The CDR3 has 14 amino acids. V lost 6 bases, J lost 3 bases, and 5 bases stayed unmatched. Germline CDR1 is SNHLY and CDR2 is FYNNEI. The CDR3 loop is CASRPLAGYNEQFF. In DNA, the CDR3 is TGTGCCAGCAGACCCTTAGCGGGCTACAATGAGCAGTTCTTC.

The chain joins TRBV18 to TRBJ2-7; the match to TRBD2 covers 13 bases. The trim removed 3 bases at V and 1 base at J, leaving 0 bases unmatched. The germline CDR1 and CDR2 sequences are KGHSH and LQKENI. The CDR3 totals 15 residues. CDR3 bases: TGTGCCAGCTCACCGACTAGCGGGGGGTCCTACGAGCAGTACTTC. It codes for CASSPTSGGSYEQYF.

The genes are TRBV14 and TRBJ2-1; D ambiguous. Between the trimmed V and J ends, which lost 4 bases and 6 bases, there was a span of 10 bases. The germline CDR1 and CDR2 sequences are SGHDN and FVKESK. This CDR3 region has 13 residues. The DNA for the CDR3 is TGTGCCAGCAGCCCTATCAGCGTCAATGAGCAGTTCTTC. Its protein is CASSPISVNEQFF. The full variable domain, completed using reference TRBV14 and TRBJ2-1, is EAGVTQFPSHSVIEKGQTVTLRCDPISGHDNLYWYRRVMGKEIKFLLHFVKESKQDESGMPNNRFLAERTGGTYSTLKVQPAELEDSGVYFCASSPISVNEQFFGPGTRLTVL.

This chain joins TRBV7-9 and TRBJ2-1, with 12 bases lining up with TRBD1. V lost 5 bases and J lost 7; bases outside the gene matches: 6. CDR1 SEHNR and CDR2 FQNEAQ come from the germline V gene (reference sequence). CDR3 size: 15 residues. CDR3: CASSTGTGGGNEQFF. As DNA, the CDR3 is TGTGCCAGCAGCACCGGGACAGGGGGCGGGAATGAGCAGTTCTTC.

The CDR3 is CASSLDRDGYTF. CDR3 DNA: TGTGCCAGCTCACTGGACAGGGATGGCTACACCTTC. The chain employs TRBV18 and TRBJ1-2, with TRBD1 matching over 8 bases. Germline values: CDR1 KGHSH, CDR2 LQKENI. There are 12 residues in the CDR3. V trimming: 4 bases; J trimming: 6 bases; junction bases outside the gene matches: 1.

This clone was seen more than once but under ten times. The chain's CDR3 is CASSLSNWGEQYF. CDR3 in DNA: TGTGCCAGCAGCCTCTCCAATTGGGGCGAGCAGTACTTC. The chain combines TRBV14 with TRBJ2-7; D is unresolved. Trimming cost V 4 bases and J 6 bases, with 13 bases left between them. Germline loops: CDR1 SGHDN, CDR2 FVKESK. CDR3 length equals 13 residues.

The rearrangement joins TRBV7-2 to TRBJ2-3, with D unclear. This CDR3 region has 13 residues. Germline V gene sequence: CDR1 SGHTA, CDR2 FQGNSA. Deletions cut 5 bases from V and 2 bases from J, with 8 bases between. This chain's CDR3 is CASSGSPTDTQYF. CDR3 in DNA: TGTGCCAGCAGCGGGTCCCCCACAGATACGCAGTATTTT.